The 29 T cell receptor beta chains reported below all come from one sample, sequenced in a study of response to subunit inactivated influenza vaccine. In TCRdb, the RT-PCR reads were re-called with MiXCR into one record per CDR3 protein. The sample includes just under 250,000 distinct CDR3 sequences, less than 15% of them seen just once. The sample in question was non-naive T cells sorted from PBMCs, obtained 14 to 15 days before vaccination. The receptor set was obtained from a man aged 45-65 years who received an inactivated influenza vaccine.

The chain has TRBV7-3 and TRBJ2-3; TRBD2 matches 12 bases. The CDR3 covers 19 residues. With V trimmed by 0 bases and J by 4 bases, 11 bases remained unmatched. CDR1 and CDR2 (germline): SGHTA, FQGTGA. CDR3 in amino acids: CASSLTSPLAGGPPDTQYF. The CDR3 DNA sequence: TGTGCCAGCAGCTTAACATCTCCCCTAGCGGGAGGGCCTCCAGATACGCAGTATTTT.

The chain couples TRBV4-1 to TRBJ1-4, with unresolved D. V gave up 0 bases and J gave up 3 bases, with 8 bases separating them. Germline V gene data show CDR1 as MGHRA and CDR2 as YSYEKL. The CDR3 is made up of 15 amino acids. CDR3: CASSQDRRANEKLFF. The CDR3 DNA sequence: TGCGCCAGCAGCCAAGATCGGAGGGCTAATGAAAAACTGTTTTTT.

The CDR3 loop is CASSYSLGRGLYNEQFF. The CDR3 nucleotides are TGTGCCAGCAGTTACTCGTTGGGGAGGGGACTTTACAATGAGCAGTTCTTC. This rearrangement joins TRBV6-2 or TRBV6-3 to TRBJ2-1; 7 nucleotides align to TRBD2. Germline V lookup: CDR1 MNHEY, CDR2 SVGEGT. Trimming removed 0 bases from V and 4 bases from J; junction bases left unmatched: 9. The CDR3 has 17 amino acids.

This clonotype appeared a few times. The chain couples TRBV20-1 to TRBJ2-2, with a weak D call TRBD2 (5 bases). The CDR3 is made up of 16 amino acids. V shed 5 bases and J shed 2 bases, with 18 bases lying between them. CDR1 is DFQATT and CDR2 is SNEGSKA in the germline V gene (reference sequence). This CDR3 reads CSAPRRSGGNTGELFF. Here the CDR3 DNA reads TGCAGTGCTCCCCGGAGGAGTGGAGGTAACACCGGGGAGCTGTTTTTT.

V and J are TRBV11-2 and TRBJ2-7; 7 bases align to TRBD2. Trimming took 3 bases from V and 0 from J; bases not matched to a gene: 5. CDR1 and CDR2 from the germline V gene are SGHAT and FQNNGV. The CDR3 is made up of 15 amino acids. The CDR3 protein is CASSFEAGISYEQYF. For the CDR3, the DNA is TGTGCCAGCAGCTTTGAAGCGGGGATCTCCTACGAGCAGTACTTC.

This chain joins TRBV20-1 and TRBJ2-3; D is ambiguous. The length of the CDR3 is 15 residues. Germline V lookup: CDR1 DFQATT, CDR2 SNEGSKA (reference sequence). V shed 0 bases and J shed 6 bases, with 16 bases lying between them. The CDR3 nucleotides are TGCAGTGCTAGAGATGTTCTAGTGGGAACGGATACGCAGTATTTT. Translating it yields CSARDVLVGTDTQYF.

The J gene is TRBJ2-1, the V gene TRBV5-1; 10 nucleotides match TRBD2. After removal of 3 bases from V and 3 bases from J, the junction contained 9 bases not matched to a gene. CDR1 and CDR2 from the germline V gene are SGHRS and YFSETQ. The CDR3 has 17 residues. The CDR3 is CASSWGLLAGDYNEQFF. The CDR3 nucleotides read TGCGCCAGCAGCTGGGGCCTTCTAGCGGGGGACTACAATGAGCAGTTCTTC.

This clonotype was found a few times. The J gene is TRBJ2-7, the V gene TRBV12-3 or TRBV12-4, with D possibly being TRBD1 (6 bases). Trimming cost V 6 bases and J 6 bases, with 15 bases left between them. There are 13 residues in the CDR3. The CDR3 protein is CASSALGATEQYF. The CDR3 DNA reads TGTGCCAGCAGCGCATTGGGGGCCACCGAGCAGTACTTC.

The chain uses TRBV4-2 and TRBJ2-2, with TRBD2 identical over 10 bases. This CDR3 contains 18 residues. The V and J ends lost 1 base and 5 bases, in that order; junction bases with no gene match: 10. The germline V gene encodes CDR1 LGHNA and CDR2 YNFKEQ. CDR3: CASSQVSSGSSKTGELFF. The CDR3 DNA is TGTGCCAGCAGCCAAGTCTCTAGCGGGAGTTCTAAAACCGGGGAGCTGTTTTTT.

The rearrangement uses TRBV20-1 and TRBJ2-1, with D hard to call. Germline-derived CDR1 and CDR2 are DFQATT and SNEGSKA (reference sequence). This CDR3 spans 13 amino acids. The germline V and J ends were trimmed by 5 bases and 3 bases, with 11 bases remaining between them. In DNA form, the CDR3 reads TGCAGTGCTCAAACCGACAACTACAATGAGCAGTTCTTC. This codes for CSAQTDNYNEQFF.

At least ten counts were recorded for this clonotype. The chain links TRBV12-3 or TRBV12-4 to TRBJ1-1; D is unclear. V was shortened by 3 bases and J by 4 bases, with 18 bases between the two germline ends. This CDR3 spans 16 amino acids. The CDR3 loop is CASSFRQGLRLTEAFF. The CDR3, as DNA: TGTGCCAGCAGTTTCCGTCAAGGTCTGAGGCTCACTGAAGCTTTCTTT.

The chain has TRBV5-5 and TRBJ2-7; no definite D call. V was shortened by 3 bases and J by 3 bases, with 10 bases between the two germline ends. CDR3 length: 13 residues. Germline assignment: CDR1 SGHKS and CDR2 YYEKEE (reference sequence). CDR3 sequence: CASSSHPVYEQYF. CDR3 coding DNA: TGTGCCAGCAGCTCTCACCCCGTCTACGAGCAGTACTTC.

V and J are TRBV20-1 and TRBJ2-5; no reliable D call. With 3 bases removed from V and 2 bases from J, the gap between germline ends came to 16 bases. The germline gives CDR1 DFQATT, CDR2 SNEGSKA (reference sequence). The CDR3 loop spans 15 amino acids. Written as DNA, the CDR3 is TGCAGTGCTAGTATAATTAGTCGAGGACAAGAGACCCAGTACTTC. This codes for CSASIISRGQETQYF.

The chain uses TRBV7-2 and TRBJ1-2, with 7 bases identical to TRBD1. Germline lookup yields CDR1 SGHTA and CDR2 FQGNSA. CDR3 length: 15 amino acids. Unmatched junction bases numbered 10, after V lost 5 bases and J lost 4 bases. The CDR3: CASSPTLTGLYGYTF. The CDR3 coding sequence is TGTGCCAGCAGCCCGACGCTGACAGGGCTCTATGGCTACACCTTC. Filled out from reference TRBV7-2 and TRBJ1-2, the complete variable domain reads GAGVSQSPSNKVTEKGKDVELRCDPISGHTALYWYRQSLGQGLEFLIYFQGNSAPDKSGLPSDRFSAERTGGSVSTLTIQRTQQEDSAVYLCASSPTLTGLYGYTFGSGTRLTVV.

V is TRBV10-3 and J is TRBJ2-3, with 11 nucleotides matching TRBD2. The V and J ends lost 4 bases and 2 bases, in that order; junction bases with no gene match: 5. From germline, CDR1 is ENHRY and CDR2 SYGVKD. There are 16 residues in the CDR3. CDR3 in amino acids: CAISGETSGNTDTQYF. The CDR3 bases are TGTGCCATCAGTGGGGAGACTAGCGGGAACACAGATACGCAGTATTTT.

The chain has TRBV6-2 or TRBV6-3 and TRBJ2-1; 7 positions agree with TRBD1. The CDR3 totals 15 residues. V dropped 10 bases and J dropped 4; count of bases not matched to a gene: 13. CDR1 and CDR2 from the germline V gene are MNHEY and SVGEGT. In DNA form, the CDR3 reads TGTGCCACCCGCCCGACAGGGATTGCATACAATGAGCAGTTCTTC. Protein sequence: CATRPTGIAYNEQFF.

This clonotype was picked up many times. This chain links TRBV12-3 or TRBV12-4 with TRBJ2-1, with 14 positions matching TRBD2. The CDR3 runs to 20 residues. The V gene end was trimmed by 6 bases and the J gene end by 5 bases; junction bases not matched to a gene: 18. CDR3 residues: CASRSPNLTSGGAGNNEQFF. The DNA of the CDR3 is TGTGCCAGCAGGTCCCCCAACCTGACTAGCGGGGGGGCCGGTAACAATGAGCAGTTCTTC.

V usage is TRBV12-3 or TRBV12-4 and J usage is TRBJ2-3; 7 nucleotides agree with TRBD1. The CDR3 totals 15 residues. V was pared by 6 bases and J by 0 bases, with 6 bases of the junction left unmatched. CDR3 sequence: CASSLNRGSTDTQYF. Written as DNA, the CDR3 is TGTGCCAGCAGCCTTAACAGGGGAAGCACAGATACGCAGTATTTT.

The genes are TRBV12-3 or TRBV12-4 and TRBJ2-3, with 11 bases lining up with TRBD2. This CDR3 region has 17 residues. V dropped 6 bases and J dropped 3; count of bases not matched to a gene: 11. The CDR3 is CASSRSGRAKETDTQYF. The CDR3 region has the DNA TGTGCCAGCAGCCGTAGCGGGAGGGCCAAAGAGACAGATACGCAGTATTTT.

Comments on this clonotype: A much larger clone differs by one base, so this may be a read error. The chain's CDR3 is CPSKQGYQPQHF. The CDR3 DNA reads TGTCCCAGCAAACAGGGTTATCAGCCCCAGCATTTT. The chain carries TRBV6-6 and TRBJ1-5, with a possible D match to TRBD1 (6 bases). Looked up from germline, CDR1 is MNHNY and CDR2 is SVGAGI (reference sequence). The length of the CDR3 is 12 residues.

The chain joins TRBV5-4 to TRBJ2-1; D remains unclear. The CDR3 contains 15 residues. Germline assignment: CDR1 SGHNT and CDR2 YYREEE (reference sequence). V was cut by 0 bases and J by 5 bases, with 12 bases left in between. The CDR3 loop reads CASSLGAGGNNEQFF. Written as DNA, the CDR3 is TGTGCCAGCAGCTTGGGGGCTGGTGGAAACAATGAGCAGTTCTTC.

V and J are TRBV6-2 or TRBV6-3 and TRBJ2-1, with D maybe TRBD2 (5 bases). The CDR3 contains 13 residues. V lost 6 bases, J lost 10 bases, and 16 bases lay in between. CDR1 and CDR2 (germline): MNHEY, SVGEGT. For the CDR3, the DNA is TGTGCCAGCAGCCGGGGTGGGAGAGGCGAGCAGTTCTTC. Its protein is CASSRGGRGEQFF.

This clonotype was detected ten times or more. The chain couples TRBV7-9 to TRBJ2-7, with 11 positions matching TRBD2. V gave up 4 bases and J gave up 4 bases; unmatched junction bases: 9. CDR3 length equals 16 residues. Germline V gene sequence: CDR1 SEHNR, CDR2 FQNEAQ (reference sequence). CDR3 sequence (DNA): TGTGCCAGCAGCTCAGATAGCGGGAGGGGGAATTACGAGCAGTACTTC. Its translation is CASSSDSGRGNYEQYF.

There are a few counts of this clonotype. CDR3 in amino acids: CASSSDGYEQFF. The CDR3 DNA follows: TGTGCCAGCAGCTCCGACGGATATGAGCAGTTCTTC. This rearrangement joins TRBV5-4 to TRBJ2-1; D remains unclear. CDR3 length equals 12 residues. Germline V CDR1 and CDR2: SGHNT, YYREEE (reference sequence). The V gene lost 3 bases and the J gene lost 8 bases, with 9 bases spanning the gap.

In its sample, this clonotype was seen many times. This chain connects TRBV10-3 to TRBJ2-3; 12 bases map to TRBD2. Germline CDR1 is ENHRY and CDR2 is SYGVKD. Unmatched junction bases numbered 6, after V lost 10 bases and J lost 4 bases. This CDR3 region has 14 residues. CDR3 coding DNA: TGTGCCACCTTGACTAGCGGGGGATCAGATACGCAGTATTTT. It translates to CATLTSGGSDTQYF.

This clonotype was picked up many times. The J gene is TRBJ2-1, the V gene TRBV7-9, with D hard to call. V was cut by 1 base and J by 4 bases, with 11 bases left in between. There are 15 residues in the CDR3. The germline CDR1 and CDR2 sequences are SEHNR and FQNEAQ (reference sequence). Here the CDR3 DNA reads TGTGCCAGCAGCTTAGAGGCGGCCAAATACAATGAGCAGTTCTTC. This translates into CASSLEAAKYNEQFF.

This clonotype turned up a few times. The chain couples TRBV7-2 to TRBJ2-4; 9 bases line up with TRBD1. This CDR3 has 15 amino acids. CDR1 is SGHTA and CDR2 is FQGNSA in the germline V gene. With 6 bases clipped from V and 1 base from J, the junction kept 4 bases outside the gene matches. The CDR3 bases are TGTGCCAGCAGTCGGGACAGGGTCGCCAAAAACATTCAGTACTTC. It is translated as CASSRDRVAKNIQYF.

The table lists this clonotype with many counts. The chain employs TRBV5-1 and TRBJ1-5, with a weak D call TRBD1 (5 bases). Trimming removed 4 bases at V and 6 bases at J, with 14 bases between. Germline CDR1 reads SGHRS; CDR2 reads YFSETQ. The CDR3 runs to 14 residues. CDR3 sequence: CASSPDGGGQPQHF. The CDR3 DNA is TGCGCCAGCAGCCCGGACGGGGGGGGTCAGCCCCAGCATTTT. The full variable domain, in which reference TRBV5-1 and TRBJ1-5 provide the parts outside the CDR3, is KAGVTQTPRYLIKTRGQQVTLSCSPISGHRSVSWYQQTPGQGLQFLFEYFSETQRNKGNFPGRFSGRQFSNSRSEMNVSTLELGDSALYLCASSPDGGGQPQHFGDGTRLSIL.

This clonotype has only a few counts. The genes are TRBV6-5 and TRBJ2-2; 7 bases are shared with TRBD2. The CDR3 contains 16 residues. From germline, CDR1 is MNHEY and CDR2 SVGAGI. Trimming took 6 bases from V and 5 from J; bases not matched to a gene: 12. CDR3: CASRDSPGRGTGELFF. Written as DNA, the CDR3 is TGTGCCAGCAGAGACTCTCCGGGGCGGGGGACCGGGGAGCTGTTTTTT.